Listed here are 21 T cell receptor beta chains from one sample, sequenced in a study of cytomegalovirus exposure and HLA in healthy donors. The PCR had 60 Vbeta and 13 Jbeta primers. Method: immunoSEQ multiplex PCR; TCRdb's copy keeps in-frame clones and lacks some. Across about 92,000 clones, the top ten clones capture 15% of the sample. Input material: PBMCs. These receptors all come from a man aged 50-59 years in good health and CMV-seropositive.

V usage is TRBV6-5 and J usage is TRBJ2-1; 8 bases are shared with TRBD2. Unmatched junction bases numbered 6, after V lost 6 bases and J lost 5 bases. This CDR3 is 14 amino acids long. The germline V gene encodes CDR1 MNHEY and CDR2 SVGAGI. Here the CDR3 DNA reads TGTGCCAGCAGCCCTACGGGACTAGACAATGAGCAGTTCTTC. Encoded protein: CASSPTGLDNEQFF.

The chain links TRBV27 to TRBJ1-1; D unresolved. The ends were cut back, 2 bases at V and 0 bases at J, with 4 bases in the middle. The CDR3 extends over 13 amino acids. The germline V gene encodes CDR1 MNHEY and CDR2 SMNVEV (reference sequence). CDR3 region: CASSLLLNTEAFF. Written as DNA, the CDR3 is TGTGCCAGCAGTTTACTATTGAACACTGAAGCTTTCTTT.

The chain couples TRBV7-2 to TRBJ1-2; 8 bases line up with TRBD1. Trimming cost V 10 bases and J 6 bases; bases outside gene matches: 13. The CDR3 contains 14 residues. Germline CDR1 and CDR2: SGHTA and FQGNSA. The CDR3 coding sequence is TGTGCCACCACCCGAGACAGGGGTGGGGATGGCTACACCTTC. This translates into CATTRDRGGDGYTF. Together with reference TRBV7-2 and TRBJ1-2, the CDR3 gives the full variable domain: GAGVSQSPSNKVTEKGKDVELRCDPISGHTALYWYRQSLGQGLEFLIYFQGNSAPDKSGLPSDRFSAERTGGSVSTLTIQRTQQEDSAVYLCATTRDRGGDGYTFGSGTRLTVV.

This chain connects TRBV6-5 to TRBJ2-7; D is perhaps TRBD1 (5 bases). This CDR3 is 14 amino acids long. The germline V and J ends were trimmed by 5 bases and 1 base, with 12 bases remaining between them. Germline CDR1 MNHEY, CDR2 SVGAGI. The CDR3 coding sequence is TGTGCCAGCAGTCCAGGGCGAAGGTCCTACGAGCAGTACGTC. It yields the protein CASSPGRRSYEQYV.

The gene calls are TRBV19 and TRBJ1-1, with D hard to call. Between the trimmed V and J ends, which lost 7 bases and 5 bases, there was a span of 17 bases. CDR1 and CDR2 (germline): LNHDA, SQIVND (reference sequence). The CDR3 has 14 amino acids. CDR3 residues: CASTREARRTEAFF. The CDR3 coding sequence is TGTGCCAGTACGCGTGAGGCTCGACGGACTGAAGCTTTCTTT.

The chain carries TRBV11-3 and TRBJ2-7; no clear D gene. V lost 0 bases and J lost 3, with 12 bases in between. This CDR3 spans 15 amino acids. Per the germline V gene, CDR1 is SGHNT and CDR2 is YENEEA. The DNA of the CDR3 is TGTGCCAGCAGCTTAGATGAGAGCGACTTCTACGAGCAGTACTTC. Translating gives CASSLDESDFYEQYF.

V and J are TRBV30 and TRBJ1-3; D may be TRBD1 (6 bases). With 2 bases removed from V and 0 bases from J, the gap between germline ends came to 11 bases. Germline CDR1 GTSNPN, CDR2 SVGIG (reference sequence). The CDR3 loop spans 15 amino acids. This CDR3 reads CAWSRDTSSGNTIYF. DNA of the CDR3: TGTGCCTGGAGTCGGGACACTAGCTCTGGAAACACCATATATTTT.

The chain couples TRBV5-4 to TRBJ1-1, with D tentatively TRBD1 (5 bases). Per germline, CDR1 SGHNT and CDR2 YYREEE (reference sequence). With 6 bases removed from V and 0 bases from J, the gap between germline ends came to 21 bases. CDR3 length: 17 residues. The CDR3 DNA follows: TGTGCCAGCACCCCCGCGCCCCAGGGCCCCATGAACACTGAAGCTTTCTTT. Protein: CASTPAPQGPMNTEAFF.

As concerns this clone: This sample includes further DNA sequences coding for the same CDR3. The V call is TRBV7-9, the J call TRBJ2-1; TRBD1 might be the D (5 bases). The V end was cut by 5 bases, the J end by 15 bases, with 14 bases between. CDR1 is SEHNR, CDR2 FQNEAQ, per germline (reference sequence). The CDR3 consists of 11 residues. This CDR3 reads CASSRYQGPFF. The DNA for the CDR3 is TGTGCCAGCAGCCGTTACCAGGGCCCGTTCTTC.

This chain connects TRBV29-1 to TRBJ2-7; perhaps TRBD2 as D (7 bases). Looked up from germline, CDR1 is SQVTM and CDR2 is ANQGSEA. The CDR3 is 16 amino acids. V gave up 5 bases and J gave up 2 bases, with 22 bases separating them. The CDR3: CSVWGGRESWAYEQYF. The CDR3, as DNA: TGCAGCGTTTGGGGGGGGCGGGAGTCCTGGGCCTACGAGCAGTACTTC.

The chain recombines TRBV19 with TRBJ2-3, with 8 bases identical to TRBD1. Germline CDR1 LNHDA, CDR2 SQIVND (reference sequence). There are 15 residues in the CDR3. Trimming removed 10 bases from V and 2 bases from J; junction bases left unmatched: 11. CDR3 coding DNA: TGTGCCACCCAGGAGGTACAGGGGGTCACAGATACGCAGTATTTT. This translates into CATQEVQGVTDTQYF.

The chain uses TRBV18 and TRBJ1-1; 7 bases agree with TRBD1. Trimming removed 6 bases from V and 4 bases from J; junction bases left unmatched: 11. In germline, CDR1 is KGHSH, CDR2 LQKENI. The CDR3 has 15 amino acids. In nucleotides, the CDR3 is TGTGCCAGCTCTCCGGACAGGCCCGGGGTCACTGAAGCTTTCTTT. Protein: CASSPDRPGVTEAFF.

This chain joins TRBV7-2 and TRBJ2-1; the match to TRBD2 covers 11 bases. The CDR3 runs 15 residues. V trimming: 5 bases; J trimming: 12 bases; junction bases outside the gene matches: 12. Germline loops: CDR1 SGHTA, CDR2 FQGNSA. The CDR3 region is CASSTPGLADGVQFF. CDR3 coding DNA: TGTGCCAGCAGCACCCCGGGACTAGCGGATGGGGTGCAGTTCTTC.

The CDR3 DNA is TGTGCCAGCAGTTTACATAGTTCTAGCGGGTACACCGGGGAGCTGTTTTTT. This translates into CASSLHSSSGYTGELFF. V usage is TRBV28 and J usage is TRBJ2-2, with 8 bases fitting TRBD2. The germline V gene has CDR1 MDHEN and CDR2 SYDVKM. With V trimmed by 2 bases and J by 3 bases, 8 bases remained unmatched. This CDR3 is built from 17 residues. Combining the CDR3 with reference TRBV28 and TRBJ2-2 gives the whole variable domain DVKVTQSSRYLVKRTGEKVFLECVQDMDHENMFWYRQDPGLGLRLIYFSYDVKMKEKGDIPEGYSVSREKKERFSLILESASTNQTSMYLCASSLHSSSGYTGELFFGEGSRLTVL.

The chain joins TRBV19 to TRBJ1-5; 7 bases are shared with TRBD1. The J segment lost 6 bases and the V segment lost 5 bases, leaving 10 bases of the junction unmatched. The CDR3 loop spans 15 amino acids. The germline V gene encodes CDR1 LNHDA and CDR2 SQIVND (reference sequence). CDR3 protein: CASSRMTGLTQPQHF. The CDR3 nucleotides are TGTGCCAGTAGTCGGATGACAGGGTTGACTCAGCCCCAGCATTTT.

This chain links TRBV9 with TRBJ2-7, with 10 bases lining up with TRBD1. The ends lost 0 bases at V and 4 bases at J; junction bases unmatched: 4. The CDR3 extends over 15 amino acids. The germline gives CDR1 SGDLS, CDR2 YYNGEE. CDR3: CASSVGGTGDYEQYF. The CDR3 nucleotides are TGTGCCAGCAGCGTAGGTGGGACAGGGGATTACGAGCAGTACTTC.

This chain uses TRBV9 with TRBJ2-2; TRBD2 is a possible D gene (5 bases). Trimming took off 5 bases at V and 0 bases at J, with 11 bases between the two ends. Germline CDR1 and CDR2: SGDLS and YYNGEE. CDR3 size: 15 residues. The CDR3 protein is CASSPKLANTGELFF. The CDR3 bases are TGTGCCAGCAGTCCCAAACTAGCGAACACCGGGGAGCTGTTTTTT.

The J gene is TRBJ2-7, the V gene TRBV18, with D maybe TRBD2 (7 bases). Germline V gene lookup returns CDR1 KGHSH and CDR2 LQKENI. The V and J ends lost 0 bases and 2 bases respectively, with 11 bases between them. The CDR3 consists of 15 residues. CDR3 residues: CASSPPGGATYEQYF. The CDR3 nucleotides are TGTGCCAGCTCACCACCGGGGGGGGCAACCTACGAGCAGTACTTC.

DNA of the CDR3: TGTGCCAGCAGCCCCGGGGGTCGCGCCTACGAGCAGTACTTC. Its protein is CASSPGGRAYEQYF. This chain uses TRBV5-6 with TRBJ2-7; D possibly corresponds to TRBD2 (6 bases). The germline V gene has CDR1 SGHDT and CDR2 YYEEEE. Between the trimmed V and J ends, which lost 4 bases and 2 bases, there was a span of 13 bases. There are 14 residues in the CDR3.

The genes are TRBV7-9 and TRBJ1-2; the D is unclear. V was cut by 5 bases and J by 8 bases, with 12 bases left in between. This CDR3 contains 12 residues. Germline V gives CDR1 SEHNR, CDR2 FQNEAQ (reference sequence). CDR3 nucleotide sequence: TGTGCCAGCAGCCCTTCGGCGGCAGGCTACACCTTC. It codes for CASSPSAAGYTF.

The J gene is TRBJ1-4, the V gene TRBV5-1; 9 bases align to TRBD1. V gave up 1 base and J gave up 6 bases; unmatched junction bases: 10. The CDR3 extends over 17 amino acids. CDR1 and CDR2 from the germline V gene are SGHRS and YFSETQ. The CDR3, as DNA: TGCGCCAGCAGCTTGAATCCCACAGGGGGCTTTGATGAAAAACTGTTTTTT. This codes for CASSLNPTGGFDEKLFF.